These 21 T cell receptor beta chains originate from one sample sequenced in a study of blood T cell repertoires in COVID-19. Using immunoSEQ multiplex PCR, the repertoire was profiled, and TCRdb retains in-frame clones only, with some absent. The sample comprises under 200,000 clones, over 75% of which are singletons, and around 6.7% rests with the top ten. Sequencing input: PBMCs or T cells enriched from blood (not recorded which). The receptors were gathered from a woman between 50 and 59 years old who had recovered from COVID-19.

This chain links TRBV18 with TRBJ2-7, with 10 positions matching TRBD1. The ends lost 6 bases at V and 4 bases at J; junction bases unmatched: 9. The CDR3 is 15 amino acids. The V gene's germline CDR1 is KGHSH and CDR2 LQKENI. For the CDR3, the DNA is TGTGCCAGCTCCAAATCCCGGGACAGGGGATACGAGCAGTACTTC. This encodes CASSKSRDRGYEQYF.

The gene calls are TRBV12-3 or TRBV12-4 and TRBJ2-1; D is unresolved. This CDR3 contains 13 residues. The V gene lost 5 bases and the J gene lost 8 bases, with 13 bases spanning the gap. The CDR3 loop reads CASSLLRWDEQFF. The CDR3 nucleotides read TGTGCCAGCAGTCTCCTGAGGTGGGATGAGCAGTTCTTC.

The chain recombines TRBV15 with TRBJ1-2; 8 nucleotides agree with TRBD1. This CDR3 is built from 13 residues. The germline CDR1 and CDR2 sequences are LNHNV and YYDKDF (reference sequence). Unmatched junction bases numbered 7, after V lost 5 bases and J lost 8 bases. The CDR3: CATSVRTGYGYTF. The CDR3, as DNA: TGTGCCACCAGCGTAAGGACAGGGTACGGCTACACCTTC.

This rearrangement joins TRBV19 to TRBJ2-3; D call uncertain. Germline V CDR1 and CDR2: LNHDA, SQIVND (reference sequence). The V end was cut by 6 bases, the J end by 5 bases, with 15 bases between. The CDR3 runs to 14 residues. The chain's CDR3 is CASRPNIVIDTQYF. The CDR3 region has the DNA TGTGCCAGTAGGCCAAATATAGTGATAGATACGCAGTATTTT.

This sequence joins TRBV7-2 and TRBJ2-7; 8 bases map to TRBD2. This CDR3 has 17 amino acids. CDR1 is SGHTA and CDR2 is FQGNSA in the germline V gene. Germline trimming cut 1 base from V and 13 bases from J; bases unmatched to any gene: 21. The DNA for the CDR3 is TGTGCCAGCAGCTTAGGTCGGGTAGCTAGCGGGTTGGAACGTAAATACTTC. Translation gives CASSLGRVASGLERKYF.

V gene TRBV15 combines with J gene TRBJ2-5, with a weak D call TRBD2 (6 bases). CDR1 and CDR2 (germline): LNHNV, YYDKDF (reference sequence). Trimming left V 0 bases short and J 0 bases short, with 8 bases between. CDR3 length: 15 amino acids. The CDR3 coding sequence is TGTGCCACCAGCAGAGAAGGGGACTACCAAGAGACCCAGTACTTC. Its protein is CATSREGDYQETQYF.

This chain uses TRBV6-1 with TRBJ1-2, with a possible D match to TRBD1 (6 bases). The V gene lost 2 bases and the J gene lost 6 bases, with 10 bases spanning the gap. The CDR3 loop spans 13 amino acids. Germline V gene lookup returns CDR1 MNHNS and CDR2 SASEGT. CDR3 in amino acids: CASSEHRQDGYTF. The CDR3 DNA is TGTGCCAGCAGTGAACACAGACAGGATGGCTACACCTTC.

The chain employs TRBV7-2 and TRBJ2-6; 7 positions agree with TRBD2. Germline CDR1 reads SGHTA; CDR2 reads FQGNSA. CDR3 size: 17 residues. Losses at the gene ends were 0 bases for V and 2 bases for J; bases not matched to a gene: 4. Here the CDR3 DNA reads TGTGCCAGCAGCTTAGCGTTGGGGGGGACTGGGGCCAACGTCCTGACTTTC. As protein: CASSLALGGTGANVLTF.

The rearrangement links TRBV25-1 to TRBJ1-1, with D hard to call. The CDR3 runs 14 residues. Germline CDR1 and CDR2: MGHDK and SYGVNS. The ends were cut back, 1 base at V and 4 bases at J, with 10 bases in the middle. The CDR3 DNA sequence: TGTGCCAGCAGTGAATTGTCCGGGGTCACTGAAGCTTTCTTT. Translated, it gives CASSELSGVTEAFF.

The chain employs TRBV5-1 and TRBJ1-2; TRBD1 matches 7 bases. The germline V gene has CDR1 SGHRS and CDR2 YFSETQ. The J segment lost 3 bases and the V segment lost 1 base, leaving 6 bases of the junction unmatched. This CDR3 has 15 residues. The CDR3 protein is CASSLRAGGDYGYTF. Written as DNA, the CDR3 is TGCGCCAGCAGCTTGCGGGCAGGGGGAGACTATGGCTACACCTTC.

CDR3 in DNA: TGTGCCAGCAGCCCCGGGGGGCCCGGCACTGAAGCTTTCTTT. Translated: CASSPGGPGTEAFF. The chain carries TRBV7-9 and TRBJ1-1, with D tentatively TRBD1 (6 bases). The V gene lost 5 bases and the J gene lost 4 bases, with 14 bases spanning the gap. The CDR3 is made up of 14 amino acids. Germline CDR1 SEHNR, CDR2 FQNEAQ (reference sequence).

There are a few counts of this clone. CDR3 DNA: TGCAGCGCTCTAGTACTAGAGGGAAAACTGTTTTTT. Translating gives CSALVLEGKLFF. The chain has TRBV29-1 and TRBJ1-4, with D uncertain. The V gene lost 7 bases and the J gene lost 10 bases, with 16 bases spanning the gap. Germline assignment: CDR1 SQVTM and CDR2 ANQGSEA. There are 12 residues in the CDR3.

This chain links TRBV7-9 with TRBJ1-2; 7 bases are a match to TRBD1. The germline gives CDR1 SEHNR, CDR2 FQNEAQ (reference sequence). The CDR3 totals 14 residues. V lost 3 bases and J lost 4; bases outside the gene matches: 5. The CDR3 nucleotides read TGTGCCAGCAGCTTGCGGACAGGTAGCTATGGCTACACCTTC. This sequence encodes CASSLRTGSYGYTF.

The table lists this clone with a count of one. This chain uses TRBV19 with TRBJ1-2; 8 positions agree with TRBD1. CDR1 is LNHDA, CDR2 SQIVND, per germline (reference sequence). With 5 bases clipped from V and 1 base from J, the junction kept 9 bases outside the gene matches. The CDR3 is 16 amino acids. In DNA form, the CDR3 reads TGTGCCAGTAGTTACCGACAGGGGCTCCTTAACTATGGCTACACCTTC. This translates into CASSYRQGLLNYGYTF.

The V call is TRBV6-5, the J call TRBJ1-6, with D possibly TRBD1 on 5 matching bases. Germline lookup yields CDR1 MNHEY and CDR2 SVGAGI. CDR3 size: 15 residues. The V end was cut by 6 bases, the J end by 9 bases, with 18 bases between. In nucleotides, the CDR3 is TGTGCCAGCAGACGAGATAAGGGGTGGTTTTCACCCCTCCACTTT. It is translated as CASRRDKGWFSPLHF.

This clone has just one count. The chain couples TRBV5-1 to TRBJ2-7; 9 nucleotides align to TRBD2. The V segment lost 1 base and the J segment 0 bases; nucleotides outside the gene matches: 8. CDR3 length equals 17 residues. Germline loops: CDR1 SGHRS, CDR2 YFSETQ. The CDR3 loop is CASSLLSSGAFSYEQYF. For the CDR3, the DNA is TGCGCCAGCAGCTTGTTGTCTAGCGGGGCTTTCTCCTACGAGCAGTACTTC.

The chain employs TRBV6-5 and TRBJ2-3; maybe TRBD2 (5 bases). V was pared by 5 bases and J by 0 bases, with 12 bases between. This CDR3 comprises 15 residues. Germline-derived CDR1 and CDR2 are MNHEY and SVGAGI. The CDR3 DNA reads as TGTGCCAGCAGTCTATCCGGGAAGAGCACAGATACGCAGTATTTT. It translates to CASSLSGKSTDTQYF.

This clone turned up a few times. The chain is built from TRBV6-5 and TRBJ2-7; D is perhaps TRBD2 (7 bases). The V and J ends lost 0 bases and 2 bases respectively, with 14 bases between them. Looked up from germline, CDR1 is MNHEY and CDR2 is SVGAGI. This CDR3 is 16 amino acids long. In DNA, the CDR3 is TGTGCCAGCAGTTACTCGGTAACAGGGACTACCTACGAGCAGTACTTC. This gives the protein CASSYSVTGTTYEQYF.

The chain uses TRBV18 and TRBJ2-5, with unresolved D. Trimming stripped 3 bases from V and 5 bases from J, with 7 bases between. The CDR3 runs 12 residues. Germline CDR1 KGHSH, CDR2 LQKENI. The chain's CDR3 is CASSPTRETQYF. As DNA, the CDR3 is TGTGCCAGCTCACCGACAAGGGAGACCCAGTACTTC.

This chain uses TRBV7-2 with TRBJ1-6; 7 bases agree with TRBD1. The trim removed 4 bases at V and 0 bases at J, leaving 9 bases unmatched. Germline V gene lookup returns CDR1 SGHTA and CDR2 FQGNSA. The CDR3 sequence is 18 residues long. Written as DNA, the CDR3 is TGTGCCAGCAGCTCCCGACAGGGCCTAAGCTCCTATAATTCACCCCTCCACTTT. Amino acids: CASSSRQGLSSYNSPLHF.

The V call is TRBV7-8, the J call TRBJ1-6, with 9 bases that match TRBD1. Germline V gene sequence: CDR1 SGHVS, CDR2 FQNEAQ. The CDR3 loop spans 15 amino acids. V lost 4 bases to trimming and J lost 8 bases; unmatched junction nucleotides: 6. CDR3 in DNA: TGTGCCAGCAGCTCAACCGGGACAGGGTATTCACCCCTCCACTTT. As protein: CASSSTGTGYSPLHF.